Each of the 4 T cell receptor beta chains below was sequenced from the same sample in a study of Ad26.COV2.S vaccination and SARS-CoV-2 variants. Treatment reported: roughly 19 received Ad26.COV2.S at low or high dose, single or two shots; about five received placebo; per-sample allocation not given. On day 63 after the first injection, vaccine and placebo recipients gave samples. Assay used: immunoSEQ multiplex PCR; TCRdb lists only in-frame clones, some missing. This table has 500,000 or so clones, around 88% appearing once. The specimen comprised peripheral blood, sampled in a trial of Ad26.COV2.S vaccine versus placebo. Source of these receptors: a person aged 18-65 years who received the Ad26.COV2.S COVID-19 vaccine or a placebo.

Concerning this clone: Other DNA sequences within the sample encode an identical CDR3. The rearrangement links TRBV15 to TRBJ2-2, with a weak D call TRBD1 (6 bases). The V end lost 0 bases, the J end lost 4 bases, and 6 bases lay between the germline ends. The CDR3 is made up of 14 amino acids. Germline-derived CDR1 and CDR2 are LNHNV and YYDKDF (reference sequence). DNA for the CDR3: TGTGCCACCAGCAGAGACAGGGGCACCGGGGAGCTGTTTTTT. This gives the protein CATSRDRGTGELFF.

The rearrangement joins TRBV28 to TRBJ1-2; no clear D. Germline values: CDR1 MDHEN, CDR2 SYDVKM. Trimming stripped 8 bases from V and 8 bases from J, with 21 bases between. The CDR3 totals 14 residues. Here the CDR3 reads CASAVTPSVGGYTF. In DNA form, the CDR3 reads TGTGCCAGCGCCGTCACACCTTCCGTCGGGGGCTACACCTTC.

V gene TRBV7-6 combines with J gene TRBJ2-7, with D perhaps TRBD1 or TRBD2 (6 bases each). The germline V and J ends were trimmed by 2 bases and 2 bases, with 10 bases remaining between them. CDR1 and CDR2 from the germline V gene are SGHVS and FNYEAQ. This CDR3 has 14 residues. The CDR3: CASSLSRGPYEQYF. As DNA, the CDR3 is TGTGCCAGCAGCTTATCACGGGGGCCCTACGAGCAGTACTTC.

This sequence joins TRBV29-1 and TRBJ2-7; D tentatively fits TRBD1 or TRBD2 (5 bases each). Germline V gene lookup returns CDR1 SQVTM and CDR2 ANQGSEA. Trimming removed 7 bases at V and 6 bases at J, with 22 bases between. The CDR3 loop spans 14 amino acids. CDR3 residues: CSAALSGLPLEQYF. Here the CDR3 DNA reads TGCAGCGCTGCCTTGTCGGGGCTCCCCCTCGAGCAGTACTTC.